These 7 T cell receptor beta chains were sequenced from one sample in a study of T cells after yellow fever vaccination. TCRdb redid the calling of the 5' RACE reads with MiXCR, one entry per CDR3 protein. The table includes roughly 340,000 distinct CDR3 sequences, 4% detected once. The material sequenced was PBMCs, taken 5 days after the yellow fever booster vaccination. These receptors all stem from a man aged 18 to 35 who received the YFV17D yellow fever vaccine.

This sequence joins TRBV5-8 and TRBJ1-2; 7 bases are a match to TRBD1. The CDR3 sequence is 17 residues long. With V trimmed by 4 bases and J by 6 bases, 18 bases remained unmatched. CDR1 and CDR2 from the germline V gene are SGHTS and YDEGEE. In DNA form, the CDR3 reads TGTGCCAGCAGCCGGCCCGGTTGGCCGGACAGGAGAAATGGCTACACCTTC. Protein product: CASSRPGWPDRRNGYTF. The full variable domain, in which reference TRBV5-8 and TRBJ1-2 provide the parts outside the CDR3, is EAGVTQSPTHLIKTRGQQATLRCSPISGHTSVYWYQQALGLGLQFLLWYDEGEERNRGNFPPRFSGRQFPNYSSELNVNALELEDSALYLCASSRPGWPDRRNGYTFGSGTRLTVV.

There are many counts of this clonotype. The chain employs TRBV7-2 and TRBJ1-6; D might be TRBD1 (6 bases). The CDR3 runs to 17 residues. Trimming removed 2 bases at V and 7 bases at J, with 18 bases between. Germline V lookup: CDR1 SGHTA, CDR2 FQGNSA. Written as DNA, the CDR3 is TGTGCCAGCAGCTTACCTCTTTACAGGGATAGGAATTCACCCCTCCACTTT. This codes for CASSLPLYRDRNSPLHF.

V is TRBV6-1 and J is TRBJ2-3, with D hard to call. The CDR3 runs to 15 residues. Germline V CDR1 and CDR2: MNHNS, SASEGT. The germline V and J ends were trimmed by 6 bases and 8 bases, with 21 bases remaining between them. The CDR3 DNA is TGTGCCAGCAGCGCAACTAATGTACCCCCAGGTACGCAGTATTTT. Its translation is CASSATNVPPGTQYF.

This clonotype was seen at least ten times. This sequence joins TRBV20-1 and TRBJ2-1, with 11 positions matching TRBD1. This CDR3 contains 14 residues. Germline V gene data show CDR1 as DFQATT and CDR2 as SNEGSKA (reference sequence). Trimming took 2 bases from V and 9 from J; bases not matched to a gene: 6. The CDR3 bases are TGCAGTGCTAGACCCGGGACAGGGGGGCGTGAGCAGTTCTTC. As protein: CSARPGTGGREQFF.

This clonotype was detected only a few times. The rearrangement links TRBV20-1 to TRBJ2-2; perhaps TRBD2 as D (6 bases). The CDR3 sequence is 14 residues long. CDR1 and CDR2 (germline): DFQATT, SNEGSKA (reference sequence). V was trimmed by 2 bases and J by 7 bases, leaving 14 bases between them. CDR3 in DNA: TGCAGTGCTAGAAAACCTAGCGTAAGCGGGGAGCTGTTTTTT. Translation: CSARKPSVSGELFF.

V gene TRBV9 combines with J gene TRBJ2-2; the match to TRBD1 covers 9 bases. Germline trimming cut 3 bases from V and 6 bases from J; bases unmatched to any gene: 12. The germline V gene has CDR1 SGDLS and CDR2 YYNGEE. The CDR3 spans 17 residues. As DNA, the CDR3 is TGTGCCAGCAGCGCAATACCCGGGACAGGGACCGCCGGGGAGCTGTTTTTT. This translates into CASSAIPGTGTAGELFF. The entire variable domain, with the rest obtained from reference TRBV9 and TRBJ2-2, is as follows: DSGVTQTPKHLITATGQRVTLRCSPRSGDLSVYWYQQSLDQGLQFLIQYYNGEERAKGNILERFSAQQFPDLHSELNLSSLELGDSALYFCASSAIPGTGTAGELFFGEGSRLTVL.

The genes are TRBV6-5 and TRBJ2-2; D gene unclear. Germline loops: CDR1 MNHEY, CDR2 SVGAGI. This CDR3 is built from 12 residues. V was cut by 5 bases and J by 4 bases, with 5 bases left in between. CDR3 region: CASSHATGELFF. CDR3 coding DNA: TGTGCCAGCAGTCACGCCACCGGGGAGCTGTTTTTT.